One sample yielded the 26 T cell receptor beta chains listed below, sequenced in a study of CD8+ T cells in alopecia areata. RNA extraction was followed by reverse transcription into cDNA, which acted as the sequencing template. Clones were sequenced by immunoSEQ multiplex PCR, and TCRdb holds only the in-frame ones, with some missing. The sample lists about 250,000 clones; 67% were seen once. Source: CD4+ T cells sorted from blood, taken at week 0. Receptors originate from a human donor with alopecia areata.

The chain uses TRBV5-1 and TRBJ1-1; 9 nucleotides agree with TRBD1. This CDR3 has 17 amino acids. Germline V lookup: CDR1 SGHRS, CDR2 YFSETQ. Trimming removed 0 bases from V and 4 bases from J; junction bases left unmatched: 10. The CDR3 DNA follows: TGCGCCAGCAGCTTGGACAGGGGGCGCCCTCAGAGCACTGAAGCTTTCTTT. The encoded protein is CASSLDRGRPQSTEAFF.

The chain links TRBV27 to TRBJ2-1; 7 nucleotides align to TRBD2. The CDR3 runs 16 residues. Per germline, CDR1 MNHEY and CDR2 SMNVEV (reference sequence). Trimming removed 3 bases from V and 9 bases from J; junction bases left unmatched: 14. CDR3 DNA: TGTGCCAGCAGTTTTAGGGACTATAACCAGATGGGTGAGCAGTTCTTC. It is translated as CASSFRDYNQMGEQFF.

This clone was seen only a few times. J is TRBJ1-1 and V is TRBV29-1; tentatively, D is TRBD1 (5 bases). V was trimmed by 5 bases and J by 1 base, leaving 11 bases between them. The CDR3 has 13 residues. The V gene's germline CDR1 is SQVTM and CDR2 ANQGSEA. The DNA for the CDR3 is TGCAGCGTTATCAGGGACTCGAACACTGAAGCTTTCTTT. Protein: CSVIRDSNTEAFF.

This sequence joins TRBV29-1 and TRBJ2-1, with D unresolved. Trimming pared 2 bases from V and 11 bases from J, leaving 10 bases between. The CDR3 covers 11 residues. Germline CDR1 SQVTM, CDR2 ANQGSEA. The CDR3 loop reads CSVERLLQQFF. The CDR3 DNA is TGCAGCGTTGAACGGCTCTTGCAGCAGTTCTTC.

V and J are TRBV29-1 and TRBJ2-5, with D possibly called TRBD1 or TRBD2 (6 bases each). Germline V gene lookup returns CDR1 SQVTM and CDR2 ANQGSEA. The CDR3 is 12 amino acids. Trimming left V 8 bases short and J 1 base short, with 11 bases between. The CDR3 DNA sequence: TGCAGCATCCGGGGGCCCCAAGAGACCCAGTACTTC. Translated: CSIRGPQETQYF.

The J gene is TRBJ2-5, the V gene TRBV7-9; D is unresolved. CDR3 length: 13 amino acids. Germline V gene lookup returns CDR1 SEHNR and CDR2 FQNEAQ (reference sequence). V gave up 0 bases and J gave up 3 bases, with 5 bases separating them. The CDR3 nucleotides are TGTGCCAGCAGCTTAGCAGGGAAAGAGACCCAGTACTTC. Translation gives CASSLAGKETQYF.

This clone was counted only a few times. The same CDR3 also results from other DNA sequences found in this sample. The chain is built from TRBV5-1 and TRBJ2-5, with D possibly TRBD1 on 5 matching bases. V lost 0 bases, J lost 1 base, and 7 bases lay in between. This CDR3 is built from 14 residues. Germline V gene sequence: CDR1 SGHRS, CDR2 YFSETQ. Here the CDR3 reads CASSLGQGQETQYF. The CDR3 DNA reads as TGCGCCAGCAGCTTGGGGCAGGGCCAAGAGACCCAGTACTTC.

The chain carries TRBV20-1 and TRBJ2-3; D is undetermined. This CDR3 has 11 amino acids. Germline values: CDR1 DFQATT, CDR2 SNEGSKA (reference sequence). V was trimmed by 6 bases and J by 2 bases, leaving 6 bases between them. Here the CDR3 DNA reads TGCAGTGCCAAGGCCACAGATACGCAGTATTTT. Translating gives CSAKATDTQYF.

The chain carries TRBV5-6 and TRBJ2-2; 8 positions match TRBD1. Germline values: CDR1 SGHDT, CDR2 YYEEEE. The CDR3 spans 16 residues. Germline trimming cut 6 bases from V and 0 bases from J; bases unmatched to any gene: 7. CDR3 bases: TGTGCCAGCATCCTTCGACAGGGGACGAACACCGGGGAGCTGTTTTTT. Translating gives CASILRQGTNTGELFF.

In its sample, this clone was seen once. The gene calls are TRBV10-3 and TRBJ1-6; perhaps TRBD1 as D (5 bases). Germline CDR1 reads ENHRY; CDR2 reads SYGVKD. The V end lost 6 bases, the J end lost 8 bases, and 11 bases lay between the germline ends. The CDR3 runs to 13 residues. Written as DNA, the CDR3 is TGTGCCATCAGCCAGGGAGGGGATTCACCCCTCCACTTT. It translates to CAISQGGDSPLHF.

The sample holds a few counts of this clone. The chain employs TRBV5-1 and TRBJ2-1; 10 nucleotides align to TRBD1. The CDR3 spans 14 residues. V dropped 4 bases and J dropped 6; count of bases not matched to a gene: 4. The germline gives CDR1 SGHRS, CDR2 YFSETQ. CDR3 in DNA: TGCGCCAGCAGCGCCGGGACAGGGGTCAATGAGCAGTTCTTC. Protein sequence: CASSAGTGVNEQFF. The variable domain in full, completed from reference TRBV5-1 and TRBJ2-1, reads KAGVTQTPRYLIKTRGQQVTLSCSPISGHRSVSWYQQTPGQGLQFLFEYFSETQRNKGNFPGRFSGRQFSNSRSEMNVSTLELGDSALYLCASSAGTGVNEQFFGPGTRLTVL.

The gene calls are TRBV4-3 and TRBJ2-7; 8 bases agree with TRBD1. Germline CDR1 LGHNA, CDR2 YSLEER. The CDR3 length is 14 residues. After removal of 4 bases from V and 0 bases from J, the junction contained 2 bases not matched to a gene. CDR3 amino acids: CASSRQGSSYEQYF. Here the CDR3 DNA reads TGCGCCAGCAGCCGACAGGGGAGCTCCTACGAGCAGTACTTC.

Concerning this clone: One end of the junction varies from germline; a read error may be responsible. The CDR3 sequence: CASSPLGRADTGELFF. The CDR3 DNA follows: TGTGCTAGCAGCCCGCTGGGGAGGGCCGACACCGGGGAGCTGTTTTTT. The V and J genes are TRBV7-7 and TRBJ2-2; 7 positions agree with TRBD2. This CDR3 is 16 amino acids long. CDR1 is SSHAT and CDR2 is FNYEAQ in the germline V gene (reference sequence).

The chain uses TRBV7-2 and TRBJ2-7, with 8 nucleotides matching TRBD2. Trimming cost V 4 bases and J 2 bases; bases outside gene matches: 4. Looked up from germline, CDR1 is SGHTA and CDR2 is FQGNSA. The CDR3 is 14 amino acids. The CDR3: CASSSRLATYEQYF. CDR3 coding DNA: TGTGCCAGCAGCTCCAGACTAGCGACCTACGAGCAGTACTTC.

The CDR3: CSVKTLGDQPQHF. The CDR3 DNA sequence: TGCAGCGTTAAGACCCTGGGGGATCAGCCCCAGCATTTT. The chain is built from TRBV29-1 and TRBJ1-5; D possibly corresponds to TRBD1 (5 bases). This CDR3 is 13 amino acids long. Per germline, CDR1 SQVTM and CDR2 ANQGSEA. With 5 bases removed from V and 5 bases from J, the gap between germline ends came to 13 bases.

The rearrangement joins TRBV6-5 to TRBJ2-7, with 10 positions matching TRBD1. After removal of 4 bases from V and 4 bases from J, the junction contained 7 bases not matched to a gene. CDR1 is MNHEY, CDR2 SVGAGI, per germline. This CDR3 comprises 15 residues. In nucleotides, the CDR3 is TGTGCCAGCAGTTTTGGGACAGGGGTTGGGTACGAGCAGTACTTC. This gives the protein CASSFGTGVGYEQYF.

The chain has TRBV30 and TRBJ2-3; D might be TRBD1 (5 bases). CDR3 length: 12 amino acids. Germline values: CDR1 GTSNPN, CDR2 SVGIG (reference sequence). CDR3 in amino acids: CAVRGAVDTQYF. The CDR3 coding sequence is TGTGCGGTCCGTGGGGCTGTAGATACGCAGTATTTT. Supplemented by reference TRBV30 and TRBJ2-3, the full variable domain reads SQTIHQWPATLVQPVGSPLSLECTVEGTSNPNLYWYRQAAGRGLQLLFYSVGIGQISSEVPQNLSASRPQDRQFILSSKKLLLSDSGFYLCAVRGAVDTQYFGPGTRLTVL.

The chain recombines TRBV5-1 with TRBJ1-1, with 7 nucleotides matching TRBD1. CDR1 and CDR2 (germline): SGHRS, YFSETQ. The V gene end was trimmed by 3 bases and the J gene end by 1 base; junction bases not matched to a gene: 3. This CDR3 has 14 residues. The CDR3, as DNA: TGCGCCAGCAGCTCCGGGACAGCGAACACTGAAGCTTTCTTT. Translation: CASSSGTANTEAFF.

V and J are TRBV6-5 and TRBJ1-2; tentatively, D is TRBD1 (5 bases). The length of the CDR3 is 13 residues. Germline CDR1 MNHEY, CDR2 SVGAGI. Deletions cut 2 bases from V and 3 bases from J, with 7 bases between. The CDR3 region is CASSYGRDYGYTF. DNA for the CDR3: TGTGCCAGCAGTTACGGCAGGGACTATGGCTACACCTTC.

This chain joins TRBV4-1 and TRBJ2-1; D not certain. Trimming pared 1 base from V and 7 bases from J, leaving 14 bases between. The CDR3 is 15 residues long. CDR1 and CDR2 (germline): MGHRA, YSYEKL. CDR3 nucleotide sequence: TGCGCCAGCAGCCAAGGCTGGGCGAGTGAGAATGAGCAGTTCTTC. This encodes CASSQGWASENEQFF.

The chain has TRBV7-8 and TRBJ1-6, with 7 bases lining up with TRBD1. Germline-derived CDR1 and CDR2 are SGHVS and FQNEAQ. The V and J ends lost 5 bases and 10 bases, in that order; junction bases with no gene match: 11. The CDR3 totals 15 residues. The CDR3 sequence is CASSPYRGLGSPLHF. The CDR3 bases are TGTGCCAGCAGCCCTTACAGGGGATTAGGGTCACCCCTCCACTTT.

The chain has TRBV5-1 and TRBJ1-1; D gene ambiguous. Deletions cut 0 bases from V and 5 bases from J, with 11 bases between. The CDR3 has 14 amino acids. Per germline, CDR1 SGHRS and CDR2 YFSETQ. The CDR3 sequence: CASSLGARGTEAFF. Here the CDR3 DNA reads TGCGCCAGCAGCTTGGGGGCCCGCGGGACTGAAGCTTTCTTT.

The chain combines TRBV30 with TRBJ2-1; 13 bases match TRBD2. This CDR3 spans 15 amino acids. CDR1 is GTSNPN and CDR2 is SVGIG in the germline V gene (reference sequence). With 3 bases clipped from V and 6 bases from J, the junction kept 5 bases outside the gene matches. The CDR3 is CAWRAGTSGVNEQFF. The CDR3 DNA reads TGTGCCTGGAGGGCCGGGACTAGCGGGGTCAATGAGCAGTTCTTC.

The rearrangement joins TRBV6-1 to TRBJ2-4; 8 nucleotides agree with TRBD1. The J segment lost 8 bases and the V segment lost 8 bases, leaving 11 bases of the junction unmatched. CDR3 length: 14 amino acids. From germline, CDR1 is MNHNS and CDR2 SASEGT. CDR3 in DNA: TGTGCCAGCGGCTACGGACAGGGAGGCGACATTCAGTACTTC. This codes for CASGYGQGGDIQYF.

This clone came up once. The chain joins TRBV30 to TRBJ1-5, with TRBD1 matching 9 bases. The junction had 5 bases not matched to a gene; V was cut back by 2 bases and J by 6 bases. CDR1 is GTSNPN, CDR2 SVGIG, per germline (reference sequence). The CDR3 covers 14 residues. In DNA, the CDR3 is TGTGCCTGGAGTAAGGACAGGGGCGGTCAGCCCCAGCATTTT. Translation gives CAWSKDRGGQPQHF.

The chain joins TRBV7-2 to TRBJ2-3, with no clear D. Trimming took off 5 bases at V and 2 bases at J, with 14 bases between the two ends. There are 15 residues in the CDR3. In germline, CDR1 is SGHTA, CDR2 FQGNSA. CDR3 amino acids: CASSPAAVYTDTQYF. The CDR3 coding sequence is TGTGCCAGCAGCCCCGCGGCAGTGTACACAGATACGCAGTATTTT. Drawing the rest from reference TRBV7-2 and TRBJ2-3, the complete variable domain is GAGVSQSPSNKVTEKGKDVELRCDPISGHTALYWYRQSLGQGLEFLIYFQGNSAPDKSGLPSDRFSAERTGGSVSTLTIQRTQQEDSAVYLCASSPAAVYTDTQYFGPGTRLTVL.